Below are 29 T cell receptor beta chains sequenced from a single sample in a study of T-cell memory formation after mild COVID-19. TCRdb re-derived calls from the 5' RACE reads in MiXCR, one entry per CDR3 protein. The table records roughly 400,000 distinct CDR3 sequences, 24% of them present only once. The source material was PBMCs or a T cell subset sorted from them (not recorded which). The receptors stem from an adult woman who had mild COVID-19 (a few samples of this study predate the infection). Cell type and time point are not known.

The CDR3 nucleotides are TGTGCCAGCAGCTCGCGGACTAGCTACGAGCAGTACTTC. Protein product: CASSSRTSYEQYF. The genes are TRBV7-2 and TRBJ2-7; 7 bases fit TRBD2. The CDR3 is made up of 13 amino acids. The germline CDR1 and CDR2 sequences are SGHTA and FQGNSA. J lost 3 bases, V lost 4 bases, and 3 bases had no gene match.

J is TRBJ1-2 and V is TRBV5-1; D remains ambiguous. V lost 4 bases, J lost 6 bases, and 13 bases lay in between. This CDR3 is 13 amino acids long. Germline CDR1 SGHRS, CDR2 YFSETQ. CDR3 region: CASSPGQRDGYTF. As DNA, the CDR3 is TGCGCCAGCAGCCCCGGGCAGCGGGATGGCTACACCTTC.

This chain connects TRBV12-3 or TRBV12-4 to TRBJ1-2; TRBD1 is a possible D gene (6 bases). The ends were cut back, 6 bases at V and 4 bases at J, with 15 bases in the middle. This CDR3 has 14 amino acids. Here the CDR3 reads CASSFFQTGYGYTF. CDR3 in DNA: TGTGCCAGCAGCTTTTTCCAGACAGGCTATGGCTACACCTTC.

The V and J genes are TRBV5-1 and TRBJ1-1; weak D call: TRBD1 (5 bases). Germline V gene sequence: CDR1 SGHRS, CDR2 YFSETQ. Trimming pared 4 bases from V and 5 bases from J, leaving 24 bases between. The CDR3 is 17 amino acids. CDR3: CASSERGKAVSRTEAFF. CDR3 sequence (DNA): TGCGCCAGCAGCGAAAGGGGTAAGGCGGTGAGTAGGACTGAAGCTTTCTTT. The variable domain in full, with the rest retrieved from reference TRBV5-1 and TRBJ1-1, is KAGVTQTPRYLIKTRGQQVTLSCSPISGHRSVSWYQQTPGQGLQFLFEYFSETQRNKGNFPGRFSGRQFSNSRSEMNVSTLELGDSALYLCASSERGKAVSRTEAFFGQGTRLTVV.

The chain is built from TRBV11-1 and TRBJ1-1, with 7 bases identical to TRBD1. This CDR3 has 11 amino acids. Germline assignment: CDR1 SGHAT and CDR2 FQDESV (reference sequence). The J segment lost 11 bases and the V segment lost 3 bases, leaving 3 bases of the junction unmatched. CDR3 bases: TGTGCCAGCAGCTTCACAGGGGCGGCTTTCTTT. As protein: CASSFTGAAFF.

The chain carries TRBV29-1 and TRBJ2-1, with D perhaps matching TRBD1 (6 bases). The germline CDR1 and CDR2 sequences are SQVTM and ANQGSEA. This CDR3 contains 13 residues. The ends were cut back, 5 bases at V and 5 bases at J, with 13 bases in the middle. CDR3 loop: CSVSQGQNNEQFF. The CDR3 DNA follows: TGCAGCGTTTCCCAGGGGCAAAACAATGAGCAGTTCTTC.

There are a few counts of this clonotype. The chain recombines TRBV18 with TRBJ2-1; TRBD2 aligns across 13 bases. The V segment lost 8 bases and the J segment 9 bases; nucleotides outside the gene matches: 7. The germline CDR1 and CDR2 sequences are KGHSH and LQKENI. This CDR3 comprises 14 residues. DNA for the CDR3: TGTGCCAGCGCCCCGGGACTAGCGGGACTTGAGCAGTTCTTC. Encoded protein: CASAPGLAGLEQFF.

The chain is built from TRBV5-1 and TRBJ2-5; 9 nucleotides align to TRBD1. The germline V gene encodes CDR1 SGHRS and CDR2 YFSETQ. V lost 6 bases and J lost 2; bases outside the gene matches: 5. The CDR3 has 14 residues. CDR3 in DNA: TGCGCCAGCACGACGGGGACAGGGCAAGAGACCCAGTACTTC. Translated: CASTTGTGQETQYF.

This clonotype turned up a few times. This chain connects TRBV7-9 to TRBJ2-1; 8 bases map to TRBD2. V shed 5 bases, J shed 5 bases, and the junction held 14 bases outside the gene matches. The germline gives CDR1 SEHNR, CDR2 FQNEAQ (reference sequence). The CDR3 is 17 amino acids. The CDR3 DNA reads TGTGCCAGCAGCCCTTCTTGGACTAGCCGGTTTGACAATGAGCAGTTCTTC. This encodes CASSPSWTSRFDNEQFF.

The chain uses TRBV7-9 and TRBJ2-7, with TRBD2 identical over 13 bases. Germline CDR1 SEHNR, CDR2 FQNEAQ (reference sequence). CDR3 length equals 15 residues. Germline trimming cut 4 bases from V and 4 bases from J; bases unmatched to any gene: 4. DNA for the CDR3: TGTGCCAGCAGCTCCGGACTAGCGGGAGCATACGAGCAGTACTTC. Protein sequence: CASSSGLAGAYEQYF.

The gene calls are TRBV5-6 and TRBJ2-4; D ambiguous. Germline V gene sequence: CDR1 SGHDT, CDR2 YYEEEE. The CDR3 has 13 residues. Between the trimmed V and J ends, which lost 2 bases and 14 bases, there was a span of 17 bases. CDR3: CASSFSFLGREYF. DNA of the CDR3: TGTGCCAGCAGCTTTTCGTTTTTAGGACGCGAGTACTTC.

This clonotype was seen only a few times. The chain couples TRBV3-1 to TRBJ1-6; tentative D call: TRBD1 (6 bases). Trimming removed 4 bases at V and 7 bases at J, with 17 bases between. This CDR3 has 16 amino acids. The V gene's germline CDR1 is LGHDT and CDR2 YNNKEL (reference sequence). CDR3 sequence reads: CASSLRQTGPNSPLHF. The CDR3 DNA reads TGTGCCAGCAGCCTACGTCAAACAGGGCCCAATTCACCCCTCCACTTT.

This clonotype was observed a handful of times. V and J are TRBV5-6 and TRBJ1-1; D might be TRBD1 (6 bases). Germline V gene sequence: CDR1 SGHDT, CDR2 YYEEEE. V lost 9 bases and J 5 bases, leaving 14 bases between the germline ends. The CDR3 runs 12 residues. The CDR3 bases are TGTGCCACCCAGGGGCCATGGACTGAAGCTTTCTTT. Protein: CATQGPWTEAFF.

V is TRBV7-9 and J is TRBJ1-2; D may be TRBD1 (5 bases). The CDR3 runs to 13 residues. V dropped 0 bases and J dropped 6 bases, with 8 bases sitting between them. Germline V gene sequence: CDR1 SEHNR, CDR2 FQNEAQ (reference sequence). The CDR3 sequence: CASSLAPGNGYTF. The CDR3 bases are TGTGCCAGCAGCTTAGCCCCAGGGAATGGCTACACCTTC.

The rearrangement uses TRBV3-1 and TRBJ2-7; D is possibly TRBD2 (5 bases). The CDR3 has 13 amino acids. In germline, CDR1 is LGHDT, CDR2 YNNKEL (reference sequence). Trimming removed 1 base at V and 6 bases at J, with 10 bases between. In DNA, the CDR3 is TGTGCCAGCAGCCAAGCGGGGTTAAGCGAGCAGTACTTC. It yields the protein CASSQAGLSEQYF.

The chain combines TRBV7-8 with TRBJ2-7; 8 bases fit TRBD1. The junction had 6 bases not matched to a gene; V was cut back by 5 bases and J by 6 bases. The CDR3 is 13 amino acids. The germline V gene encodes CDR1 SGHVS and CDR2 FQNEAQ. DNA for the CDR3: TGTGCCAGCAGCGACCGACAGGGGAGCGAGCAGTACTTC. Translation gives CASSDRQGSEQYF.

This rearrangement joins TRBV5-1 to TRBJ2-3; tentative D call: TRBD2 (5 bases). Germline loops: CDR1 SGHRS, CDR2 YFSETQ. The CDR3 totals 15 residues. The V and J ends lost 4 bases and 0 bases respectively, with 12 bases between them. The CDR3 region is CASSADGISTDTQYF. The CDR3 coding sequence is TGCGCCAGCAGCGCGGACGGGATTAGCACAGATACGCAGTATTTT.

This clonotype was detected only a few times. The J gene is TRBJ1-2, the V gene TRBV5-6; D is uncertain. V lost 4 bases to trimming and J lost 4 bases, with 17 bases between them. Germline V gene data show CDR1 as SGHDT and CDR2 as YYEEEE. The CDR3 contains 15 residues. DNA for the CDR3: TGTGCCAGCAGCGACCCGCGCGGTCAAATCTATGGCTACACCTTC. Protein product: CASSDPRGQIYGYTF.

The chain combines TRBV6-6 with TRBJ2-5; the D is unclear. The CDR3 contains 13 residues. The V end was cut by 4 bases, the J end by 5 bases, with 11 bases between. Germline V CDR1 and CDR2: MNHNY, SVGAGI (reference sequence). The CDR3 protein is CASSSTPAETQYF. CDR3 nucleotides: TGTGCCAGCAGTTCGACTCCGGCCGAGACCCAGTACTTC.

The chain uses TRBV5-1 and TRBJ1-1, with 10 nucleotides matching TRBD1. Germline V gene lookup returns CDR1 SGHRS and CDR2 YFSETQ. The CDR3 runs to 14 residues. The V segment lost 4 bases and the J segment 5 bases; nucleotides outside the gene matches: 5. This CDR3 is CASSPGTGETEAFF. CDR3 DNA: TGCGCCAGCAGCCCAGGGACAGGGGAGACTGAAGCTTTCTTT.

The J gene is TRBJ2-2, the V gene TRBV2; 7 bases line up with TRBD2. CDR1 and CDR2 from the germline V gene are SNHLY and FYNNEI. CDR3 length: 15 residues. The J segment lost 4 bases and the V segment lost 8 bases, leaving 10 bases of the junction unmatched. CDR3 protein: CASVIGGGVTGELFF. In DNA form, the CDR3 reads TGTGCCAGCGTGATCGGCGGGGGAGTCACCGGGGAGCTGTTTTTT.

The CDR3 coding sequence is TGTGCCATCAGTGTGGGGCAGTCCTACGAGCAGTACTTC. As protein: CAISVGQSYEQYF. The rearrangement uses TRBV10-3 and TRBJ2-7; TRBD1 is a possible D gene (5 bases). The CDR3 has 13 amino acids. Germline CDR1 reads ENHRY; CDR2 reads SYGVKD. V was cut by 4 bases and J by 1 base, with 8 bases left in between.

The table lists this clonotype with many counts. The chain is built from TRBV20-1 and TRBJ2-7; TRBD1 might be the D (5 bases). The V end lost 6 bases, the J end lost 1 base, and 13 bases lay between the germline ends. In germline, CDR1 is DFQATT, CDR2 SNEGSKA (reference sequence). This CDR3 region has 13 residues. The CDR3 region is CSANNDRSYEQYF. The CDR3 region has the DNA TGCAGTGCGAATAACGACAGATCCTACGAGCAGTACTTC.

This clonotype has a handful of counts. The rearrangement links TRBV7-2 to TRBJ2-4, with D possibly matching TRBD1 (5 bases). V was clipped by 2 bases and J by 3 bases, with 14 bases between them. Germline V gene sequence: CDR1 SGHTA, CDR2 FQGNSA. The CDR3 runs to 16 residues. CDR3 sequence reads: CASSLSLKDIKNIQYF. CDR3 bases: TGTGCCAGCAGCTTATCTCTCAAGGACATCAAAAACATTCAGTACTTC.

The chain combines TRBV5-1 with TRBJ2-1, with 11 bases fitting TRBD1. CDR1 and CDR2 (germline): SGHRS, YFSETQ. The CDR3 length is 15 residues. Germline trimming cut 4 bases from V and 7 bases from J; bases unmatched to any gene: 7. The CDR3 DNA reads TGCGCCAGCAGCCTAGGACAGGGGGCTACGAATGAGCAGTTCTTC. It yields the protein CASSLGQGATNEQFF.

Written as DNA, the CDR3 is TGCAGCGTTGGATCCTCGAATTCGGCTAATGAAAAACTGTTTTTT. As protein: CSVGSSNSANEKLFF. The V call is TRBV29-1, the J call TRBJ1-4; D gene ambiguous. The CDR3 length is 15 residues. Germline CDR1 is SQVTM and CDR2 is ANQGSEA. V was cut by 4 bases and J by 3 bases, with 15 bases left in between.

This chain connects TRBV7-2 to TRBJ1-1; unclear D gene. Between the trimmed V and J ends, which lost 1 base and 5 bases, there was a span of 14 bases. The germline CDR1 and CDR2 sequences are SGHTA and FQGNSA. The CDR3 sequence is 15 residues long. As DNA, the CDR3 is TGTGCCAGCAGCTTAGATTGGACGCCCTCGACTGAAGCTTTCTTT. It encodes CASSLDWTPSTEAFF.

The sample holds a few counts of this clonotype. The chain combines TRBV5-1 with TRBJ2-3; 7 nucleotides align to TRBD2. CDR1 and CDR2 (germline): SGHRS, YFSETQ. The length of the CDR3 is 16 residues. Losses at the gene ends were 2 bases for V and 5 bases for J; bases not matched to a gene: 11. The chain's CDR3 is CASSFSGGGPLDTQYF. The CDR3 coding sequence is TGCGCCAGCAGCTTTTCTGGGGGAGGGCCTCTAGATACGCAGTATTTT.

This clonotype was found a few times. The chain employs TRBV11-2 and TRBJ2-2, with D maybe TRBD1 (5 bases). Germline assignment: CDR1 SGHAT and CDR2 FQNNGV. The CDR3 extends over 15 amino acids. V was cut by 2 bases and J by 4 bases, with 11 bases left in between. The CDR3 loop is CASSLSQGTTGELFF. The CDR3 nucleotides read TGTGCCAGCAGCTTAAGTCAGGGAACCACCGGGGAGCTGTTTTTT.